These T cell receptor beta chains were read from a single sample in a study of blood T cell repertoires in COVID-19. Profiling relied on immunoSEQ multiplex PCR, and the TCRdb table lists in-frame clones only, not all of them. This table has tens of thousands of clones, 90% appearing once. The sample consisted of peripheral blood. The receptors originated from a human donor in a cohort sampled during active COVID-19. CDR3s include the opening cysteine and the closing phenylalanine or tryptophan. Fields, in order: J gene, V gene, D gene, clone size, CDR3 protein, CDR3 DNA. A D gene is named only where the DNA matches it firmly. Rows give clone size only sometimes, using once, few, many, or a class for an expanded clone.

TRBJ2-7	TRBV9	.	.	CASSPFGEVTYEQYF	TGTGCCAGCAGCCCGTTTGGTGAGGTTACCTACGAGCAGTACTTC
TRBJ2-2	TRBV28	TRBD1	once	CASSSPPGTGATGELFF	TGTGCCAGCAGTTCCCCTCCTGGGACAGGGGCCACCGGGGAGCTGTTTTTT
TRBJ2-3	TRBV6-8	TRBD2	.	CASSYTPGLPSTDTQYF	TGTGCCAGCAGTTATACCCCGGGACTACCTAGCACAGATACGCAGTATTTT
TRBJ2-2	TRBV5-1	.	once	CASSLVATGELFF	TGCGCCAGCAGCTTGGTGGCAACCGGGGAGCTGTTTTTT
TRBJ1-4	TRBV7-9	TRBD1	.	CASSRNRGLREKLFF	TGTGCCAGCAGCCGCAACAGGGGGCTGAGAGAAAAACTGTTTTTT
TRBJ2-2	TRBV6-5	TRBD2	.	CASTPQGRAGELFF	TGTGCCAGCACCCCCCAAGGGAGGGCCGGGGAGCTGTTTTTT
TRBJ1-5	TRBV10-3	TRBD1	.	CAIRSGTGDNQPQHF	TGTGCCATCAGATCCGGGACAGGTGACAATCAGCCCCAGCATTTT
TRBJ1-2	TRBV7-2	.	.	CASSLENSNYGYTF	TGTGCCAGCAGCTTAGAAAACAGCAACTATGGCTACACCTTC
TRBJ2-3	TRBV5-6	TRBD2	.	CASSENTIAGHTQYF	TGTGCCAGCAGCGAAAATACAATAGCGGGTCATACGCAGTATTTT
TRBJ1-1	TRBV5-1	.	.	CASRDRPNTEAFF	TGCGCCAGCAGAGACAGACCGAACACTGAAGCTTTCTTT
TRBJ2-7	TRBV28	TRBD1	once	CASGQGIYEQYF	TGTGCCAGCGGACAGGGGATCTACGAGCAGTACTTC
TRBJ2-7	TRBV28	TRBD1	.	CAIRTGLGYEQYF	TGTGCCATCCGGACAGGCTTGGGGTACGAGCAGTACTTC
TRBJ2-5	TRBV6-6	.	.	CASSYSGGGETQYF	TGTGCCAGCAGTTACTCAGGGGGTGGAGAGACCCAGTACTTC
TRBJ2-1	TRBV2	.	few	CASSAAAYNEQFF	TGTGCCAGCAGTGCGGCGGCCTACAATGAGCAGTTCTTC
TRBJ2-2	TRBV6-4	.	medium-sized	CASSARLAGEGTGELFF	TGTGCCAGCAGTGCGCGGCTAGCCGGAGAGGGCACCGGGGAGCTGTTTTTT
TRBJ2-7	TRBV10-3	TRBD2	.	CAISARAGGPDEQYF	TGTGCCATCAGCGCCCGAGCGGGAGGGCCCGACGAGCAGTACTTC
TRBJ2-3	TRBV5-1	TRBD2	once	CASSFGLAGSRTDTQYF	TGCGCCAGCAGCTTCGGACTAGCGGGATCTCGTACAGATACGCAGTATTTT
TRBJ1-1	TRBV19	.	.	CASSIGGGANTEAFF	TGTGCCAGTAGTATAGGGGGAGGAGCAAACACTGAAGCTTTCTTT
TRBJ2-3	TRBV28	TRBD2	.	CASSSGTIGTDTQYF	TGTGCCAGCAGTTCCGGGACTATCGGCACAGATACGCAGTATTTT
TRBJ1-3	TRBV7-9	TRBD1	.	CASSFGGQGLGNTIYF	TGTGCCAGCAGCTTTGGGGGACAGGGTCTTGGAAACACCATATATTTT
TRBJ1-5	TRBV19	.	.	CASSTPSTGNQPQHF	TGTGCCAGTAGTACTCCATCCACGGGGAATCAGCCCCAGCATTTT
TRBJ2-7	TRBV20-1	TRBD1	.	CSASFRQGADEQYF	TGCAGTGCTAGTTTCCGACAGGGTGCCGACGAGCAGTACTTC
TRBJ2-7	TRBV5-8	.	.	CASSLVGVSSYEQYF	TGTGCCAGCAGCTTGGTCGGGGTTAGCTCCTACGAGCAGTACTTC
TRBJ1-5	TRBV5-1	.	.	CASSLQGFDQPQHF	TGCGCCAGCAGCTTACAGGGTTTCGATCAGCCCCAGCATTTT
TRBJ2-5	TRBV7-9	TRBD1	.	CASSLPGTGGVETQYF	TGTGCCAGCAGCTTACCTGGGACAGGGGGCGTAGAGACCCAGTACTTC
TRBJ2-3	TRBV27	TRBD2	.	CASSPRLGEGLAGITDTQYF	TGTGCCAGCAGTCCGCGCCTGGGCGAGGGACTAGCGGGAATTACAGATACGCAGTATTTT
TRBJ2-5	TRBV7-9	TRBD1	.	CASRTDRGPQETQYF	TGTGCCAGCAGGACTGACAGGGGCCCCCAAGAGACCCAGTACTTC
TRBJ1-4	TRBV28	.	.	CASSSNRNEKLFF	TGTGCCAGCAGTTCCAACAGAAATGAAAAACTGTTTTTT
TRBJ2-7	TRBV5-1	.	.	CASSLGQDSYEQYF	TGCGCCAGCAGCTTGGGACAGGACTCCTACGAGCAGTACTTC
TRBJ1-5	TRBV28	TRBD1	.	CASSKGGQGRRQPQHF	TGTGCCAGCTCGAAGGGGGGACAGGGTAGGCGTCAGCCCCAGCATTTT
TRBJ1-1	TRBV6-5	TRBD1	.	CASSLGQLNTEAFF	TGTGCCAGCAGTCTGGGACAGCTGAACACTGAAGCTTTCTTT
TRBJ1-6	TRBV27	TRBD1	few	CASSWVQGISSYNSPLHF	TGTGCCAGCAGTTGGGTACAGGGGATTAGCTCCTATAATTCACCCCTCCACTTT
TRBJ1-2	TRBV6-5	TRBD1	once	CASSYSGTGGLLGYTF	TGTGCCAGCAGCTACTCCGGGACAGGGGGCCTCCTTGGCTACACCTTC
TRBJ2-7	TRBV28	TRBD2	.	CASSLLGTSGVVYEQYF	TGTGCCAGCAGTCTCCTCGGGACTAGCGGAGTGGTCTACGAGCAGTACTTC
TRBJ1-5	TRBV20-1	.	.	CSASLGRGRGNQPQHF	TGCAGTGCTAGTTTGGGCAGGGGAAGGGGCAATCAGCCCCAGCATTTT
TRBJ2-5	TRBV5-6	TRBD2	.	CASSLGLAGRLYF	TGTGCCAGCAGCTTGGGACTAGCAGGAAGGCTGTACTTC
TRBJ1-6	TRBV5-4	TRBD1	.	CASSPTGQYNSPLHF	TGTGCCAGCAGCCCCACGGGACAGTATAATTCACCCCTCCACTTT
TRBJ2-3	TRBV11-2	.	.	CASSFQTVTDTQYF	TGTGCCAGCAGCTTCCAGACAGTCACAGATACGCAGTATTTT
TRBJ2-7	TRBV9	TRBD2	.	CASSQTSGSSYEQYF	TGTGCCAGCAGCCAAACTAGCGGGAGCTCCTACGAGCAGTACTTC
TRBJ2-5	TRBV28	.	.	CASSLSPGPSQETQYF	TGTGCCAGCAGTTTATCACCGGGTCCCTCTCAAGAGACCCAGTACTTC
TRBJ1-1	TRBV28	.	.	CASSIRGANTEAFF	TGTGCCAGCAGTATACGGGGGGCCAACACTGAAGCTTTCTTT
TRBJ1-5	TRBV28	.	.	CASSLAGVVYQPQHF	TGTGCCAGCAGTTTAGCGGGGGTCGTATATCAGCCCCAGCATTTT
TRBJ1-2	TRBV28	.	.	CASSLSQATYGYTF	TGTGCCAGCAGCCTCAGCCAGGCTACCTATGGCTACACCTTC
TRBJ1-2	TRBV6-5	TRBD1	.	CASSRTGGGGYTF	TGTGCCAGCAGCCGGACAGGGGGGGGAGGCTACACCTTC
TRBJ2-5	TRBV10-1	TRBD1	.	CASSGDRAETQYF	TGCGCCAGCAGTGGGGACAGGGCCGAGACCCAGTACTTC
TRBJ2-1	TRBV9	TRBD1	.	CASSVETGYNEQFF	TGTGCCAGCAGCGTGGAGACAGGGTACAATGAGCAGTTCTTC